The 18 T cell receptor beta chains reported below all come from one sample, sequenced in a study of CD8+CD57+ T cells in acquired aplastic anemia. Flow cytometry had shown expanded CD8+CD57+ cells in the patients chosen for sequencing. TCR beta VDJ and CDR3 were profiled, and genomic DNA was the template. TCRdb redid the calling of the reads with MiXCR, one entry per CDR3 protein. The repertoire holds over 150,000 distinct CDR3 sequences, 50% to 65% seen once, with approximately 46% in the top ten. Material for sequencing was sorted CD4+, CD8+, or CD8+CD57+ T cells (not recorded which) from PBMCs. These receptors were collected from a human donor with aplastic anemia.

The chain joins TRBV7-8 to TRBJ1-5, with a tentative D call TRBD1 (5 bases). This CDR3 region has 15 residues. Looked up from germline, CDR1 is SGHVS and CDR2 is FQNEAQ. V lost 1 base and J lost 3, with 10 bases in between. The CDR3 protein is CASSLGDGPNQPQHF. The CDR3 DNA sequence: TGTGCCAGCAGCTTAGGGGACGGTCCCAATCAGCCCCAGCATTTT.

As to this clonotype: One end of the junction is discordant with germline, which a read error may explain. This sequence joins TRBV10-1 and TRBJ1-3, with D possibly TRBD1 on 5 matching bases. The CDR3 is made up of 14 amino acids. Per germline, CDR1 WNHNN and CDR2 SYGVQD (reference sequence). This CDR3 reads CASRSGWSGNTIYF. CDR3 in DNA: TGTGCCAGCAGGTCAGGGTGGTCTGGAAACACCATATATTTT.

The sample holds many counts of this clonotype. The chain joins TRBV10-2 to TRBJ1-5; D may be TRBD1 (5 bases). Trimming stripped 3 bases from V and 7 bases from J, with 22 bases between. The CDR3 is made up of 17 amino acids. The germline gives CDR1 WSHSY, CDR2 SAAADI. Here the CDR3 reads CASSDPLGQSRGQPQHF. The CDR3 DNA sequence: TGCGCCAGCAGTGACCCTTTGGGGCAGTCACGAGGACAGCCCCAGCATTTT.

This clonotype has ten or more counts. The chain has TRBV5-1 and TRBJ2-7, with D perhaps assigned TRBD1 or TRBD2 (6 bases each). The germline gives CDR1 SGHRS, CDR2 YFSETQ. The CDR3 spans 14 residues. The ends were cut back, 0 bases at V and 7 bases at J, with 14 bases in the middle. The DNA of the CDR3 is TGCGCCAGCAGCTTGGCTGCAGGGGCGGGGGAGCAGTACTTC. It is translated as CASSLAAGAGEQYF. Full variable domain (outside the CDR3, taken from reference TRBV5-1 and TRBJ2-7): KAGVTQTPRYLIKTRGQQVTLSCSPISGHRSVSWYQQTPGQGLQFLFEYFSETQRNKGNFPGRFSGRQFSNSRSEMNVSTLELGDSALYLCASSLAAGAGEQYFGPGTRLTVT.

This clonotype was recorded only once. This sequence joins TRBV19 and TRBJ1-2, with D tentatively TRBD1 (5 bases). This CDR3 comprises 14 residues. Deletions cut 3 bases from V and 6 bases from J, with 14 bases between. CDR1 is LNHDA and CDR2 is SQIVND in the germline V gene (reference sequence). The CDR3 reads CASSIGGTYNGYTF. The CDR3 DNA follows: TGTGCCAGTAGTATTGGAGGGACCTACAATGGCTACACCTTC. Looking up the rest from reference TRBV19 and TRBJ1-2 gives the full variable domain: DGGITQSPKYLFRKEGQNVTLSCEQNLNHDAMYWYRQDPGQGLRLIYYSQIVNDFQKGDIAEGYSVSREKKESFPLTVTSAQKNPTAFYLCASSIGGTYNGYTFGSGTRLTVV.

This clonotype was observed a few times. The DNA for the CDR3 is TGCAGTGCCCTCGGACTAGCGGGAAACTACGAGCAGTACTTC. Amino acids: CSALGLAGNYEQYF. The V gene is TRBV20-1, the J gene TRBJ2-7, with 12 nucleotides matching TRBD2. Germline V gene sequence: CDR1 DFQATT, CDR2 SNEGSKA (reference sequence). Trimming removed 6 bases from V and 3 bases from J; junction bases left unmatched: 6. This CDR3 is built from 14 residues.

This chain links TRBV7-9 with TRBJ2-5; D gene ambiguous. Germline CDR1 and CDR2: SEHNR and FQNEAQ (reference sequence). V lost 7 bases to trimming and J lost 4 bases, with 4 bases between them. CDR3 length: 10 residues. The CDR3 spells CASNGETQYF. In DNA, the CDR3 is TGTGCCAGCAACGGAGAGACCCAGTACTTC.

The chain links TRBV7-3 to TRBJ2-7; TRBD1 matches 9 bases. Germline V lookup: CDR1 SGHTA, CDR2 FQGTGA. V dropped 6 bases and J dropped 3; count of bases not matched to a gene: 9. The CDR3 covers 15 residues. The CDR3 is CASRILPGQGYEQYF. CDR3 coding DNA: TGTGCCAGCAGGATCTTACCGGGACAGGGCTACGAGCAGTACTTC.

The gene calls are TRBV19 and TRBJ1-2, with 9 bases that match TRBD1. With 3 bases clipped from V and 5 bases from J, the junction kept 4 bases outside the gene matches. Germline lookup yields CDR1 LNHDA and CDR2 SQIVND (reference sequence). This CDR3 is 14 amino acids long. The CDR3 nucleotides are TGTGCCAGTAGTATGGGGGACAGGGCGTATGGCTACACCTTC. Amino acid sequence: CASSMGDRAYGYTF.

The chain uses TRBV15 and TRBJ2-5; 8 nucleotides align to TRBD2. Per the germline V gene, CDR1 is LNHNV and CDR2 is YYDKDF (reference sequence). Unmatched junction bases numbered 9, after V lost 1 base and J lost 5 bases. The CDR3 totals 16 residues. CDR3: CATSRGFGLAFETQYF. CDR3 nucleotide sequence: TGTGCCACCAGCAGAGGTTTTGGACTAGCTTTTGAGACCCAGTACTTC.

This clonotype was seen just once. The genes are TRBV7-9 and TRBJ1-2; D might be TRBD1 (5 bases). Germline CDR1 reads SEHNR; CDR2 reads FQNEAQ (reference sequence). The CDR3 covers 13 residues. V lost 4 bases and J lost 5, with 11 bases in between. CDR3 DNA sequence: TGTGCCAGCAGCTGGGGCACGGTATATGGCTACACCTTC. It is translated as CASSWGTVYGYTF.

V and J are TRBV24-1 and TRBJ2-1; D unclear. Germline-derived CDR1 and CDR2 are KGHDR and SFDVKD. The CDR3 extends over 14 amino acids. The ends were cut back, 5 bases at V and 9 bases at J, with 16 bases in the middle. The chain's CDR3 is CATSAGRMSAEQFF. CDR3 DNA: TGTGCCACCAGTGCTGGCAGAATGAGTGCTGAGCAGTTCTTC.

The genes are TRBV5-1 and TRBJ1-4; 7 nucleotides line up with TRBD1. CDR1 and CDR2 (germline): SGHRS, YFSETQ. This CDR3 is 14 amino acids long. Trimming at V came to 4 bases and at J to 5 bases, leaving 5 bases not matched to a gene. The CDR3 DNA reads TGCGCCAGCAGCAGCCGGGACAGCAATGAAAAACTGTTTTTT. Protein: CASSSRDSNEKLFF.

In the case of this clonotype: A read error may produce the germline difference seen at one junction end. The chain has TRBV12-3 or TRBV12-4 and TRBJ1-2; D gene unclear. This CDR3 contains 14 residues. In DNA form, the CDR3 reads TGTGCAAGCAGTCCCTTAGGGCCCTCCTATGGCTACACCTTC. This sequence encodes CASSPLGPSYGYTF.

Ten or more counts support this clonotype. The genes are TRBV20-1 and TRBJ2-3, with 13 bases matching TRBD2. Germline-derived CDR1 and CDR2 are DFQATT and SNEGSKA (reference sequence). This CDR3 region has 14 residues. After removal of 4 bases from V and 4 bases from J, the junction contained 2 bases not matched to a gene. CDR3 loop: CSANGLAGADTQYF. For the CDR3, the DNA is TGCAGTGCTAACGGACTAGCGGGAGCAGATACGCAGTATTTT.

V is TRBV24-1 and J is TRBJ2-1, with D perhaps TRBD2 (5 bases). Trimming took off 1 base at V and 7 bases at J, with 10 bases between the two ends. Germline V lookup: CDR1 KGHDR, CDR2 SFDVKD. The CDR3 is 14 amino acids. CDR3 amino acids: CATSDLAPGNEQFF. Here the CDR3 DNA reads TGTGCCACCAGTGATTTAGCGCCGGGGAATGAGCAGTTCTTC.

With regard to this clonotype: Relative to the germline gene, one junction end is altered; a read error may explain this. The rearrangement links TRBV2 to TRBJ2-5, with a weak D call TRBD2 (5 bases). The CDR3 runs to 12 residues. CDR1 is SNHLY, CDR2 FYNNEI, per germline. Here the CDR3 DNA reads TGTGCCAGCAGTGACTTGGGAGAGGCCCAGTACTTC. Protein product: CASSDLGEAQYF. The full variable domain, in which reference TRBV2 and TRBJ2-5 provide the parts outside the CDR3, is EPEVTQTPSHQVTQMGQEVILRCVPISNHLYFYWYRQILGQKVEFLVSFYNNEISEKSEIFDDQFSVERPDGSNFTLKIRSTKLEDSAMYFCASSDLGEAQYFGPGTRLLVL.

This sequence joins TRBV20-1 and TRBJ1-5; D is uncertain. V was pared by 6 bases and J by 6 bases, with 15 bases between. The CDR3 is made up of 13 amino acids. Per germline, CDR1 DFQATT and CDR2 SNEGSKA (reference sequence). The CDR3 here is CSAVGRVGQPQHF. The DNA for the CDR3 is TGCAGTGCGGTGGGAAGGGTCGGTCAGCCCCAGCATTTT.